A single sample is the source of the 6 T cell receptor beta chains below, sequenced in a study of vaccination and CD4 T cells after COVID-19. The antigens for these receptors are not known. Sequence data for DNA of cultured CD4+ T cells were generated by the Oncomine TCR Beta short-read assay. TCRdb itself ran the PCR reads through MiXCR, one entry per CDR3 protein. This repertoire shows 15,000 to 20,000 distinct CDR3 sequences, 72% found once; its top ten account for about 15%. Treatment specified: roughly 10-day PBMC culture with coronavirus spike peptide pools or control peptides (ViraFEST assay). Source material: CD4+ T cells from blood, cultured in vitro. The receptors stem from a human donor who had recovered from COVID-19.

The V gene is TRBV5-6, the J gene TRBJ2-5; the match to TRBD1 covers 7 bases. The CDR3 covers 13 residues. Per the germline V gene, CDR1 is SGHDT and CDR2 is YYEEEE. The V and J ends lost 4 bases and 4 bases, in that order; junction bases with no gene match: 4. CDR3 in amino acids: CASSAGTAETQYF. DNA of the CDR3: TGTGCCAGCAGCGCAGGGACAGCAGAGACCCAGTACTTC. Full variable domain (remainder filled in from reference TRBV5-6 and TRBJ2-5): DAGVTQSPTHLIKTRGQQVTLRCSPKSGHDTVSWYQQALGQGPQFIFQYYEEEERQRGNFPDRFSGHQFPNYSSELNVNALLLGDSALYLCASSAGTAETQYFGPGTRLLVL.

The chain employs TRBV20-1 and TRBJ1-2; D unresolved. From germline, CDR1 is DFQATT and CDR2 SNEGSKA (reference sequence). This CDR3 is 13 amino acids long. Between the trimmed V and J ends, which lost 0 bases and 5 bases, there was a span of 10 bases. The CDR3, as DNA: TGCAGTGCTAGAGATCGGGTGGGGTATGGCTACACCTTC. It translates to CSARDRVGYGYTF.

The chain recombines TRBV11-3 with TRBJ2-1, with D possibly being TRBD2 (5 bases). The germline V gene encodes CDR1 SGHNT and CDR2 YENEEA. The CDR3 is 14 amino acids. Deletions cut 5 bases from V and 4 bases from J, with 12 bases between. CDR3 coding DNA: TGTGCCAGCAGCCCCCGGTCGGGATACAATGAGCAGTTCTTC. Its translation is CASSPRSGYNEQFF.

V is TRBV27 and J is TRBJ2-7; maybe TRBD2 (5 bases). V was pared by 5 bases and J by 2 bases, with 16 bases between. The CDR3 covers 15 residues. Germline assignment: CDR1 MNHEY and CDR2 SMNVEV (reference sequence). The CDR3, as DNA: TGTGCCAGCAGTCCGCGACGAGCGGCAACCTACGAGCAGTACTTC. Its protein is CASSPRRAATYEQYF.

The chain combines TRBV28 with TRBJ1-6; 10 bases are a match to TRBD1. The CDR3 contains 13 residues. Per the germline V gene, CDR1 is MDHEN and CDR2 is SYDVKM. After removal of 8 bases from V and 8 bases from J, the junction contained 3 bases not matched to a gene. This CDR3 reads CASWDRGHSPLHF. The CDR3 DNA reads as TGTGCCAGCTGGGACAGGGGACATTCACCCCTCCACTTT.

The V gene is TRBV20-1, the J gene TRBJ1-1; D may be TRBD1 (5 bases). Germline V CDR1 and CDR2: DFQATT, SNEGSKA (reference sequence). Trimming left V 3 bases short and J 2 bases short, with 10 bases between. CDR3 length: 13 residues. In DNA, the CDR3 is TGCAGTGCTAGCCAGGGCCTTAACACTGAAGCTTTCTTT. Its protein product is CSASQGLNTEAFF.